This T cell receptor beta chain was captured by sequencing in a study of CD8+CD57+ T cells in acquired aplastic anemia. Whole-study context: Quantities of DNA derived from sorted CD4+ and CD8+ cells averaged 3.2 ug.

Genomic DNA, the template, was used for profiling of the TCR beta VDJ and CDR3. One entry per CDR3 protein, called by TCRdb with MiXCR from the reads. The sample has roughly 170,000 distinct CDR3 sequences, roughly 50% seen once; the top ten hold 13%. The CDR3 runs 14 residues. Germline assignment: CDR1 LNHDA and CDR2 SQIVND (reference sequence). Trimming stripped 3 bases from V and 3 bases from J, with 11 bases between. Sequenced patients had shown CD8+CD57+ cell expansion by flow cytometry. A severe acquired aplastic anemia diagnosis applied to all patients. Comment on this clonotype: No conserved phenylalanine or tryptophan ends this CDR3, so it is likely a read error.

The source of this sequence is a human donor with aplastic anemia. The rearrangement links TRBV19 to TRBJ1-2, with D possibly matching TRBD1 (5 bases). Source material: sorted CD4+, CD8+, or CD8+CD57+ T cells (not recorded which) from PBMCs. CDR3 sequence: CASSIPGEYYGYTS. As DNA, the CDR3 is TGTGCCAGTAGTATTCCGGGGGAGTACTATGGCTACACCTCC.